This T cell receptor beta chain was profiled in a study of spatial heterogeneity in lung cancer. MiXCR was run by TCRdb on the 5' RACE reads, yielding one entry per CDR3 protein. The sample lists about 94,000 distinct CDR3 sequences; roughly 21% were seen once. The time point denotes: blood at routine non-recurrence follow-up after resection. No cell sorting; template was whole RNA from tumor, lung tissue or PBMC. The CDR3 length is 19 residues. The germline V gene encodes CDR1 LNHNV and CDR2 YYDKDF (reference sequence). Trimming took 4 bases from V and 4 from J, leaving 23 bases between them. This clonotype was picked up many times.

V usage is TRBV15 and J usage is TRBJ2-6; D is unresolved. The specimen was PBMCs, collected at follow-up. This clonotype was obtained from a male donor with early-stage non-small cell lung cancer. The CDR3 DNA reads TGTGCCACCAGCACAAGGACCCGATCCTTCGTGGGAGGGGCCAACGTCCTGACTTTC. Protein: CATSTRTRSFVGGANVLTF.